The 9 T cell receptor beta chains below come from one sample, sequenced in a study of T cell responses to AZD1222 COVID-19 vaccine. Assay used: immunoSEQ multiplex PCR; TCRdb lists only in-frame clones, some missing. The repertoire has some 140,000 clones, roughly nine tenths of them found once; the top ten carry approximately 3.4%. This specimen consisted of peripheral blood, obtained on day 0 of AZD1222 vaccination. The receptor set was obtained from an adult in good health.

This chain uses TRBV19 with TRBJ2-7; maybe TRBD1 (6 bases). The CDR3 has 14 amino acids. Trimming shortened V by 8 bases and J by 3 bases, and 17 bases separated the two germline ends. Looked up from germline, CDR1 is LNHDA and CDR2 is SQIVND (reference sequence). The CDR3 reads CASSTGTGNYEQYF. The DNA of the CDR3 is TGTGCCAGTTCCACAGGAACAGGGAACTACGAGCAGTACTTC.

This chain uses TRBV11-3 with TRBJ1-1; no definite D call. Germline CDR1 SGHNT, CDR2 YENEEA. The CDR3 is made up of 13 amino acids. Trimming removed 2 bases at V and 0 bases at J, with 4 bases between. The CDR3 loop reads CASSLMMNTEAFF. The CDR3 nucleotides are TGTGCCAGCAGCTTAATGATGAACACTGAAGCTTTCTTT.

This CDR3 reads CASSDLSNTGELFF. CDR3 sequence (DNA): TGTGCCAGCAGTGACCTATCGAACACCGGGGAGCTGTTTTTT. The V gene is TRBV6-1, the J gene TRBJ2-2; D unclear. V gave up 3 bases and J gave up 0 bases, with 5 bases separating them. The CDR3 spans 14 residues. Germline V CDR1 and CDR2: MNHNS, SASEGT.

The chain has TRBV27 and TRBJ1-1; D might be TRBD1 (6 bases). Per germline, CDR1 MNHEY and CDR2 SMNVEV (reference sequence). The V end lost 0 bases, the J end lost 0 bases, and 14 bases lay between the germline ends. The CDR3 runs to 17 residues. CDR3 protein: CASSLSLWTAMNTEAFF. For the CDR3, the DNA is TGTGCCAGCAGTTTATCGCTCTGGACAGCTATGAACACTGAAGCTTTCTTT.

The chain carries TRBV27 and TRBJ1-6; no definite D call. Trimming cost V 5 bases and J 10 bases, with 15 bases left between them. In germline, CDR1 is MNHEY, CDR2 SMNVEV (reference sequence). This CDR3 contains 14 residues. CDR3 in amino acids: CASSLSGPQSPLHF. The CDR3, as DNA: TGTGCCAGCAGTCTGAGTGGACCGCAATCACCCCTCCACTTT.

As DNA, the CDR3 is TGTGCCAGCAGCTTTACAGGGGTTGGAAACACCATATATTTT. This codes for CASSFTGVGNTIYF. V is TRBV7-9 and J is TRBJ1-3, with 7 bases fitting TRBD1. Germline CDR1 SEHNR, CDR2 FQNEAQ (reference sequence). The CDR3 spans 14 residues. V lost 3 bases and J lost 3; bases outside the gene matches: 2. The complete variable domain, with remaining parts taken from reference TRBV7-9 and TRBJ1-3, reads DTGVSQNPRHKITKRGQNVTFRCDPISEHNRLYWYRQTLGQGPEFLTYFQNEAQLEKSRLLSDRFSAERPKGSFSTLEIQRTEQGDSAMYLCASSFTGVGNTIYFGEGSWLTVV.

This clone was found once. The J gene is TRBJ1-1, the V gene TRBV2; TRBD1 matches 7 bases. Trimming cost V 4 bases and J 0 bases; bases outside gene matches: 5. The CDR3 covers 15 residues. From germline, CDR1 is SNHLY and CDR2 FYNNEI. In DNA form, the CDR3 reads TGTGCCAGCAGTGTCTGGGGACAGATGAACACTGAAGCTTTCTTT. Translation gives CASSVWGQMNTEAFF.

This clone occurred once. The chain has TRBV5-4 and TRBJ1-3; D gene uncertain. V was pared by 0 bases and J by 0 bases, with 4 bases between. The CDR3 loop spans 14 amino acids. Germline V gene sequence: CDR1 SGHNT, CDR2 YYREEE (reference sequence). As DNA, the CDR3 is TGTGCCAGCAGCTTGGTCAGCTCTGGAAACACCATATATTTT. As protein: CASSLVSSGNTIYF. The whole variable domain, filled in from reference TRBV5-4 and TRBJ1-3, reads ETGVTQSPTHLIKTRGQQVTLRCSSQSGHNTVSWYQQALGQGPQFIFQYYREEENGRGNFPPRFSGLQFPNYSSELNVNALELDDSALYLCASSLVSSGNTIYFGEGSWLTVV.

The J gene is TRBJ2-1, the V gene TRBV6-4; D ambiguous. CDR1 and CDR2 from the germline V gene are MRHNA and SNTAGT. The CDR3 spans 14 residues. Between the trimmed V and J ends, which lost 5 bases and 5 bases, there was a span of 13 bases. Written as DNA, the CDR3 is TGTGCCAGCAGTCTAGAGCTAGACGACAATGAGCAGTTCTTC. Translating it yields CASSLELDDNEQFF.